The rows below give T cell receptor beta chains drawn from one sample of a study of Graves' ophthalmopathy and Graves' hyperthyroidism. A single record per CDR3 protein comes from TCRdb applying MiXCR to the multiplex PCR reads. Of roughly 1.1 million distinct CDR3 sequences listed, less than 45% are singletons. The sample comprised peripheral blood or thyroid tissue (not recorded which). The origin of the receptors is an adult man with Graves' hyperthyroidism. Both conserved end residues are trimmed from each CDR3.

J gene | V gene | CDR3 protein
TRBJ2-7 | TRBV7-9 | ASRYPGQGASEQY
. | TRBV7-9 | ASSFKGGSEQF
TRBJ1-5 | TRBV7-8 | ASQTGVPTNQPQH
TRBJ2-5 | TRBV2 | ASSESVAPLETQY
TRBJ1-1 | TRBV2 | ASISGSEAF
TRBJ1-1 | TRBV12-3/TRBV12-4 | ASSWSIPVPNTEAF
TRBJ1-3 | TRBV20-1 | SARTTGIDSGNTIY
TRBJ1-1 | TRBV7-3 | ASSLNPPQGAYSMNTEAF
TRBJ1-1 | TRBV4-3 | ASSYRTGGTEAF
TRBJ1-5 | TRBV7-9 | ASSPVEQGRNQPQH
TRBJ1-1 | TRBV19 | ASAKGQGGTEAF
TRBJ2-6 | TRBV15 | ATSSVRTSSGANVLT
TRBJ2-7 | TRBV4-1 | ASSQNRVGEQY
TRBJ2-7 | TRBV20-1 | SAGLSGYEQY
TRBJ1-1 | TRBV7-2 | ASSLAVGHSEAF
TRBJ2-2 | TRBV7-8 | ASSLLQQPGELF
TRBJ2-6 | TRBV19 | ASSNVRFSGANVLT
TRBJ1-2 | TRBV6-5 | ASSDGSEGYT
TRBJ1-4 | TRBV7-2 | ASSPYGQGRDGEKLF
TRBJ2-3 | TRBV10-1 | ASSQGLVKDTQY
TRBJ2-3 | TRBV19 | AWSMGGADTQY
TRBJ2-7 | TRBV11-2 | ASSSVAGGYEQY
TRBJ1-6 | TRBV11-1 | ASSPGRINSPLH
TRBJ1-6 | TRBV19 | ASTYSGTANSPLH